A selection of T cell receptor beta chains follows, all from one sample in a study of blood T cell repertoires in COVID-19. Repertoires were generated with immunoSEQ multiplex PCR, while TCRdb's copy carries only in-frame clones and drops some. The sample lists about 240,000 clones, roughly 83% occurring once. The sequencing input was peripheral blood. The receptors shown here come from an elderly man with acute or convalescent COVID-19. The CDR3 runs from the conserved cysteine through the conserved F or W. A D gene is named only where the DNA matches it firmly. For some rows the clone size is stated as once, few or many, or as a class when expanded; others skip it.

CASSGVGGPSEQYF,TGTGCCAGCAGTGGCGTGGGAGGGCCATCCGAGCAGTACTTC,few,TRBV2,TRBJ2-7,14,TRBD2
CASSLGGIGAGYGYTF,TGTGCCAGCAGTTTAGGAGGGATCGGCGCCGGCTATGGCTACACCTTC,few,TRBV28,TRBJ1-2,16,-
CASIRTSSGYNEQFF,TGTGCCAGCATACGGACTAGCAGTGGGTACAATGAGCAGTTCTTC,-,TRBV2,TRBJ2-1,15,TRBD2
CSVPTGSGSYNEQFF,TGCAGCGTACCGACAGGGTCGGGCTCCTACAATGAGCAGTTCTTC,-,TRBV29-1,TRBJ2-1,15,TRBD1
CASSFPGGRYQETQYF,TGTGCCAGCAGTTTCCCCGGGGGGAGGTACCAAGAGACCCAGTACTTC,-,TRBV6-2/TRBV6-3,TRBJ2-5,16,TRBD2
CASSLGVINYGYTF,TGCGCCAGCAGCTTGGGTGTAATAAACTATGGCTACACCTTC,-,TRBV5-1,TRBJ1-2,14,-
CATQQGAKGQPQHF,TGTGCCACCCAGCAGGGGGCGAAGGGTCAGCCCCAGCATTTT,-,TRBV2,TRBJ1-5,14,TRBD1
CASSFRPGNTEAFF,TGTGCCAGCAGTTTCCGCCCCGGGAACACTGAAGCTTTCTTT,many,TRBV6-6,TRBJ1-1,14,-
CASSMDRGREKLFF,TGTGCCAGTAGTATGGACAGGGGGCGTGAAAAACTGTTTTTT,-,TRBV19,TRBJ1-4,14,TRBD1
CASSLGGTGGTDTQYF,TGCGCCAGCAGCTTGGGAGGGACAGGGGGCACAGATACGCAGTATTTT,-,TRBV5-1,TRBJ2-3,16,TRBD1
CASSPVGGGRNYGYTF,TGTGCCAGCTCACCAGTAGGAGGGGGCCGTAACTATGGCTACACCTTC,-,TRBV18,TRBJ1-2,16,TRBD1
CASSLGLAGYNEQFF,TGCGCCAGCAGCTTAGGACTAGCGGGGTACAATGAGCAGTTCTTC,-,TRBV5-1,TRBJ2-1,15,TRBD2
CASSLGLAGQETQYF,TGTGCTAGCAGCTTAGGACTAGCGGGCCAAGAGACCCAGTACTTC,-,TRBV7-7,TRBJ2-5,15,TRBD2
CASSLDRAIVTDTQYF,TGTGCCAGCAGCTTGGACAGGGCAATTGTCACAGATACGCAGTATTTT,-,TRBV7-3,TRBJ2-3,16,TRBD1
CASRVDGGRADTQYF,TGTGCCAGCAGGGTTGATGGGGGGAGAGCAGATACGCAGTATTTT,-,TRBV6-5,TRBJ2-3,15,-
CASSEMAGLSNQPQHF,TGCGCCAGCAGTGAGATGGCAGGGTTGAGCAATCAGCCCCAGCATTTT,-,TRBV10-1,TRBJ1-5,16,-
CASSLAGASNTEAFF,TGTGCCAGCAGCTTAGCGGGAGCCTCGAACACTGAAGCTTTCTTT,few,TRBV11-3,TRBJ1-1,15,-
CASSPTRGQGSTEAFF,TGCGCCAGCAGCCCCACCCGAGGACAGGGCTCGACTGAAGCTTTCTTT,-,TRBV4-3,TRBJ1-1,16,TRBD1
CASSFTGGAEAFF,TGTGCCAGCAGCTTCACAGGGGGAGCTGAAGCTTTCTTT,few,TRBV7-3,TRBJ1-1,13,TRBD1
CASSLRGGISPLHF,TGTGCCAGCAGTCTCCGGGGGGGAATTTCACCCCTCCACTTT,-,TRBV28,TRBJ1-6,14,-
CASSITSGGIVTDTQYF,TGTGCCAGTAGTATAACTAGCGGGGGGATAGTAACAGATACGCAGTATTTT,-,TRBV19,TRBJ2-3,17,TRBD2
CASSLAGAGTDTQYF,TGTGCCAGCAGCCTAGCGGGGGCGGGCACAGATACGCAGTATTTT,-,TRBV28,TRBJ2-3,15,TRBD2
CATSGTGLAGEPSYNEQFF,TGTGCCACCAGTGGCACGGGACTAGCGGGGGAACCATCCTACAATGAGCAGTTCTTC,-,TRBV24-1,TRBJ2-1,19,TRBD2
CASSRGQGPRDEQFF,TGTGCCAGTAGTCGGGGACAGGGCCCACGGGATGAGCAGTTCTTC,-,TRBV19,TRBJ2-1,15,TRBD1
CASSPKQETQYF,TGTGCCAGCTCACCCAAACAAGAGACCCAGTACTTC,-,TRBV18,TRBJ2-5,12,-
CASRRQENTEAFF,TGTGCCAGCAGACGACAGGAGAACACTGAAGCTTTCTTT,-,TRBV18,TRBJ1-1,13,-
CASSLRQGSNQPQHF,TGTGCCAGCAGTTTACGACAGGGTAGCAATCAGCCCCAGCATTTT,-,TRBV28,TRBJ1-5,15,TRBD1
CASSLTLTGNKQFF,TGTGCCAGCAGCCTTACCCTGACAGGGAACAAGCAGTTCTTC,-,TRBV11-3,TRBJ2-1,14,TRBD1
CASSFFPGDSNTEAFF,TGCGCCAGCAGCTTCTTCCCCGGGGACTCGAACACTGAAGCTTTCTTT,-,TRBV5-1,TRBJ1-1,16,-
CSASGVAGATGELFF,TGCAGTGCTAGTGGGGTAGCGGGAGCCACCGGGGAGCTGTTTTTT,-,TRBV20-1,TRBJ2-2,15,TRBD2
CASSPRADTMGYTF,TGTGCCAGCTCACCTCGAGCAGACACAATGGGCTACACCTTC,-,TRBV18,TRBJ1-2,14,-
CASSSRWSSNTIYF,TGTGCCAGCAGCTCCCGGTGGAGTAGTAACACCATATATTTT,-,TRBV5-6,TRBJ1-3,14,-
CASSPPGGLDTEAFF,TGTGCCAGTAGTCCGCCGGGGGGCTTGGACACTGAAGCTTTCTTT,-,TRBV19,TRBJ1-1,15,-
CASSWGGATDTQYF,TGTGCCAGCAGTTGGGGGGGGGCCACAGATACGCAGTATTTT,-,TRBV27,TRBJ2-3,14,-
CASSVRQGRKGNTIYF,TGTGCCAGCAGCGTCCGACAGGGGAGGAAGGGAAACACCATATATTTT,-,TRBV7-2,TRBJ1-3,16,TRBD1
CASSRGGMSPLHF,TGTGCCAGCAGCAGGGGAGGAATGTCACCCCTCCACTTT,-,TRBV9,TRBJ1-6,13,-
CATAGFNQPQHF,TGTGCCACAGCAGGATTCAATCAGCCCCAGCATTTT,-,TRBV19,TRBJ1-5,12,-
CASSPELAGGETQYF,TGTGCCAGCAGCCCCGAACTAGCGGGGGGGGAGACCCAGTACTTC,-,TRBV5-4,TRBJ2-5,15,TRBD2
CASSEAWSGSTDTQYF,TGTGCCAGCAGTGAAGCTTGGTCGGGAAGCACAGATACGCAGTATTTT,-,TRBV2,TRBJ2-3,16,-
CSVTDREKQETQYF,TGCAGCGTTACCGACAGGGAGAAACAAGAGACCCAGTACTTC,-,TRBV29-1,TRBJ2-5,14,TRBD1
CASSSVTDTQYF,TGTGCCAGCAGTAGCGTCACAGATACGCAGTATTTT,-,TRBV28,TRBJ2-3,12,-
CASSAGTPETQYF,TGTGCCAGCAGTGCCGGGACACCCGAGACCCAGTACTTC,-,TRBV28,TRBJ2-5,13,-
CASSRDRVAYNEQFF,TGCGCCAGCAGCCGAGACAGGGTAGCCTACAATGAGCAGTTCTTC,-,TRBV5-1,TRBJ2-1,15,TRBD1
CASSMDRSYEQYF,TGTGCCAGTAGTATGGACAGAAGCTACGAGCAGTACTTC,-,TRBV19,TRBJ2-7,13,-
CASSEAARNSPLHF,TGTGCCAGCAGTGAGGCAGCTAGAAATTCACCCCTCCACTTT,few,TRBV6-4,TRBJ1-6,14,-